This T cell receptor (beta chain) was sequenced in a study of a mutant IDH1 vaccine in newly diagnosed glioma. Study in general: Treated patients were roughly 60% male, about 38% female, mean age about 41 years.

Germline lookup yields CDR1 SGDLS and CDR2 YYNGEE. Trimming shortened V by 0 bases and J by 0 bases, and 4 bases separated the two germline ends. CDR3 length equals 14 residues. Concerning this clone itself: Its antigen is unidentified. The sample contains more than one DNA sequence encoding this CDR3.

Noted time point: week 23, last vaccination. Vaccinated patients received 300 ug of mutant IDH1 20-mer peptide per dose, with topical imiquimod. Produced via immunoSEQ multiplex PCR; TCRdb's table is partial and in-frame only. The top ten hold under 2.5% of the sample, which has tens of thousands of clones, 85% seen once. Study-wide points: Whatever changes occurred in top peripheral T cell clonotypes seemed unrelated to pseudoprogression. Most patients, 93.3%, showed vaccine-induced immune responses.

The chain has TRBV9 and TRBJ1-3; D unclear. This TCR came from a man aged 30 to 45 with glioma. Some clones in this sample may be carry-over from other donors' samples. The starting material was PBMCs, obtained from a glioma patient whose treatment included an IDH1 peptide vaccine. The CDR3 sequence is CASSVDSSGNTIYF. DNA for the CDR3: TGTGCCAGCAGCGTAGATTCCTCTGGAAACACCATATATTTT.